This TCR beta chain emerged from a study of Ad26.COV2.S vaccination and SARS-CoV-2 variants. Sequencing used immunoSEQ multiplex PCR; TCRdb keeps in-frame clones, though not all of them. In the table there are a few hundred thousand clones, about nine tenths of which are singletons. Trimming took 3 bases from V and 8 from J, leaving 20 bases between them. This CDR3 has 15 amino acids. The germline gives CDR1 SGHNT, CDR2 YYREEE (reference sequence). Sample treatment: some 20 received Ad26.COV2.S at low or high dose, single or two shots; 5 received placebo; per-sample allocation not given. Sampling occurred on day 63 after the first vaccine or placebo injection. Donor was an adult aged 18-55 years in Boston. It was Wuhan-strain SARS-CoV-2 spike that the Ad26 vaccine vector expressed.

The sequence derives from a person between 18 and 60 years old who received the Ad26.COV2.S COVID-19 vaccine or a placebo. The chain couples TRBV5-4 to TRBJ1-2; D not certain. This sample comprised peripheral blood, obtained in a trial of Ad26.COV2.S vaccine versus placebo. CDR3 loop: CASSSKGHSGGGYTF. The CDR3 coding sequence is TGTGCCAGCAGCTCCAAGGGTCATTCCGGCGGGGGCTACACCTTC.